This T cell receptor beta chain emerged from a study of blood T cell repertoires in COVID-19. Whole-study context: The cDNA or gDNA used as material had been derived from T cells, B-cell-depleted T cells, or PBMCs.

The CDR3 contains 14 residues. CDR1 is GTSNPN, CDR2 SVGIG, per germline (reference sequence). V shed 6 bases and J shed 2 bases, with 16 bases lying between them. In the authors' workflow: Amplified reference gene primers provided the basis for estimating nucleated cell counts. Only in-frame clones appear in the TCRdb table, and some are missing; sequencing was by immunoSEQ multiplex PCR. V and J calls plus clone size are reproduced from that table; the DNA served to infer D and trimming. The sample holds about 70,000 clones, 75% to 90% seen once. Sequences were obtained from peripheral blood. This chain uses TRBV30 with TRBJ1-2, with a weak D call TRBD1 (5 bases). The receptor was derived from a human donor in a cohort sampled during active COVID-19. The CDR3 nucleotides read TGTGCCTGCCGCAGGGATCAGTCGAACTATGGCTACACCTTC. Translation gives CACRRDQSNYGYTF.